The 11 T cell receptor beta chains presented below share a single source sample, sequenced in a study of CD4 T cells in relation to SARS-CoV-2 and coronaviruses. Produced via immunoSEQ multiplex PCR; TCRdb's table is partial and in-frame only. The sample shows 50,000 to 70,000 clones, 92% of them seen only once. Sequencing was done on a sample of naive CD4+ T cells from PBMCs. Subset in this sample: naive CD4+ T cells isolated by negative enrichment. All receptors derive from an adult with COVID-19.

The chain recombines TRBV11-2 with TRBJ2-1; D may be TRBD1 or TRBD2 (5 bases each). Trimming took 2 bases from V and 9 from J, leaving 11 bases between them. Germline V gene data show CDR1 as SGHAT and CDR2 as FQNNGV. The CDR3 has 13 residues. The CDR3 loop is CASSLRGVGEQFF. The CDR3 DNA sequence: TGTGCCAGCAGCTTAAGGGGAGTCGGTGAGCAGTTCTTC. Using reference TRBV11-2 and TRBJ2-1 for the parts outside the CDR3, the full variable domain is EAGVAQSPRYKIIEKRQSVAFWCNPISGHATLYWYQQILGQGPKLLIQFQNNGVVDDSQLPKDRFSAERLKGVDSTLKIQPAKLEDSAVYLCASSLRGVGEQFFGPGTRLTVL.

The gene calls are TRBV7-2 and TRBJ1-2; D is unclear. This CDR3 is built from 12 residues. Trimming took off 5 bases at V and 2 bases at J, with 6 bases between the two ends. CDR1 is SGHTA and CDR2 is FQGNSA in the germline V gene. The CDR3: CASSQSNYGYTF. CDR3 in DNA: TGTGCCAGCAGCCAATCAAACTATGGCTACACCTTC.

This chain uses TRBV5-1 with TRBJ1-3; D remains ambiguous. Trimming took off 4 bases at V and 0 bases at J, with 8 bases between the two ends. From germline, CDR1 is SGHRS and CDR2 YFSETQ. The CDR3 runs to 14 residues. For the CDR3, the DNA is TGCGCCAGCAGCGGGGATTTCTCTGGAAACACCATATATTTT. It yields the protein CASSGDFSGNTIYF. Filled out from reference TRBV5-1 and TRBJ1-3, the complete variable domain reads KAGVTQTPRYLIKTRGQQVTLSCSPISGHRSVSWYQQTPGQGLQFLFEYFSETQRNKGNFPGRFSGRQFSNSRSEMNVSTLELGDSALYLCASSGDFSGNTIYFGEGSWLTVV.

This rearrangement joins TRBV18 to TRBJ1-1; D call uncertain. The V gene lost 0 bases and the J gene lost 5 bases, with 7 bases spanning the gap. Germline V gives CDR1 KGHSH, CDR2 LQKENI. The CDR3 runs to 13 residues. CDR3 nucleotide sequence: TGTGCCAGCTCACCACCAGGGCGGACTGAAGCTTTCTTT. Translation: CASSPPGRTEAFF.

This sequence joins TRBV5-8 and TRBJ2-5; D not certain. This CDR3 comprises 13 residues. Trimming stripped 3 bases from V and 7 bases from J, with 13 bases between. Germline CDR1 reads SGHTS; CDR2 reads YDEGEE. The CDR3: CASSSLVGRTQYF. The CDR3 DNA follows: TGTGCCAGCAGCTCTCTGGTAGGGCGGACCCAGTACTTC.

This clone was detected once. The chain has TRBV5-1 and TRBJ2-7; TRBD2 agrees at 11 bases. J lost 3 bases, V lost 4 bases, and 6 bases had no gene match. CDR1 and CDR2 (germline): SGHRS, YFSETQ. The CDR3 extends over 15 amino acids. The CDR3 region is CASSAGLAVFYEQYF. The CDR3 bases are TGCGCCAGCAGCGCGGGACTAGCGGTGTTCTACGAGCAGTACTTC.

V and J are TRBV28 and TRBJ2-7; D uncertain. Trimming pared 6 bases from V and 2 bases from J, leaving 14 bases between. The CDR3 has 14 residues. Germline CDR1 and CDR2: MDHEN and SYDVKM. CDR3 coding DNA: TGTGCCAGCAGCACTCCGGGCCCGACCTACGAGCAGTACTTC. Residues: CASSTPGPTYEQYF.

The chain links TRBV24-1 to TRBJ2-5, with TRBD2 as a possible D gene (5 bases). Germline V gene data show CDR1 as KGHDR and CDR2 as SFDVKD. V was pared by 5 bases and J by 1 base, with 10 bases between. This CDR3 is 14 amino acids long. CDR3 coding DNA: TGTGCCACCAGTGCCGGAGGTTCCCAAGAGACCCAGTACTTC. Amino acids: CATSAGGSQETQYF.

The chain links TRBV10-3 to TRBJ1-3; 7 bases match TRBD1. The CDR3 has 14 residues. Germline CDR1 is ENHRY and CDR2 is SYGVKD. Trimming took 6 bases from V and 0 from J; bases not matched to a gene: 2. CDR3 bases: TGTGCCATCAGAGGACAGGTCTCTGGAAACACCATATATTTT. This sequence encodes CAIRGQVSGNTIYF.

CDR3 protein: CASSLAWDGYEQYF. In DNA, the CDR3 is TGTGCCAGCAGCTTAGCCTGGGACGGGTACGAGCAGTACTTC. The rearrangement uses TRBV7-2 and TRBJ2-7; D may match TRBD1 or TRBD2 (5 bases each). Per the germline V gene, CDR1 is SGHTA and CDR2 is FQGNSA. CDR3 length: 14 amino acids. Trimming removed 0 bases at V and 4 bases at J, with 10 bases between.

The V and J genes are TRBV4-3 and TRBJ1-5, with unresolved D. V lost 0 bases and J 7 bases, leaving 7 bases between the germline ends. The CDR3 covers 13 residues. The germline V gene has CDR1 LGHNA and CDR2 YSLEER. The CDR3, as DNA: TGCGCCAGCAGCCAAGATGAAAGGCAGCCCCAGCATTTT. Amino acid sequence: CASSQDERQPQHF.